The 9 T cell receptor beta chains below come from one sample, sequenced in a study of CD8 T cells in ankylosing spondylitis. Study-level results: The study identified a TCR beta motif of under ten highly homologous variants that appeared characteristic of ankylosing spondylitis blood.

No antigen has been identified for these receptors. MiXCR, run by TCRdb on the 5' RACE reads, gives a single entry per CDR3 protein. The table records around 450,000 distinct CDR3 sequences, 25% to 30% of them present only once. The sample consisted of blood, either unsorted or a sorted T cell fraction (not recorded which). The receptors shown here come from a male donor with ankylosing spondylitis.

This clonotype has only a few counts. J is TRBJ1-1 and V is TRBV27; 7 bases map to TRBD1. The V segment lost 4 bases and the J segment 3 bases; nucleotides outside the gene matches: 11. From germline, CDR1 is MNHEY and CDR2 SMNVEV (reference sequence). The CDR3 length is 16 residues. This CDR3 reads CASSSNRGGWDTEAFF. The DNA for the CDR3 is TGTGCCAGCAGTTCTAACAGGGGTGGATGGGACACTGAAGCTTTCTTT.

The CDR3 is CASSYKEGDSGNTIYF. CDR3 sequence (DNA): TGTGCCAGCAGTTACAAGGAGGGGGACTCTGGAAACACCATATATTTT. The V gene is TRBV6-5, the J gene TRBJ1-3; D is perhaps TRBD1 (6 bases). V lost 2 bases and J lost 0, with 11 bases in between. The V gene's germline CDR1 is MNHEY and CDR2 SVGAGI. The CDR3 is 16 amino acids.

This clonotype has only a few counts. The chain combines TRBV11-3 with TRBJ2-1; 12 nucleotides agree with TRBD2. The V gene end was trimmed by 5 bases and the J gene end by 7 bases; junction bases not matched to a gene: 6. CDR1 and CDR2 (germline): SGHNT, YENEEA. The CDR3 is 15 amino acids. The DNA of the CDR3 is TGTGCCAGCAGCCAAGGACTAGCGGGAAGGAATGAGCAGTTCTTC. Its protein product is CASSQGLAGRNEQFF.

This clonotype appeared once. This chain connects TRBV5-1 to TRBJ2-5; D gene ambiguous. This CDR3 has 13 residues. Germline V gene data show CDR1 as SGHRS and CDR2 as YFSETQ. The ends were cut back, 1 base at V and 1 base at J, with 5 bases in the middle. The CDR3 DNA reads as TGCGCCAGCAGCTTGCCGCCCCAAGAGACCCAGTACTTC. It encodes CASSLPPQETQYF.

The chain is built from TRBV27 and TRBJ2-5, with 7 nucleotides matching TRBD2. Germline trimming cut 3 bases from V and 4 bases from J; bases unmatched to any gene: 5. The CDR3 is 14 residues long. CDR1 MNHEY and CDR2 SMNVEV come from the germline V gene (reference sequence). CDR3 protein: CASSFLGLIETQYF. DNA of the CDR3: TGTGCCAGCAGTTTCCTGGGACTAATAGAGACCCAGTACTTC.

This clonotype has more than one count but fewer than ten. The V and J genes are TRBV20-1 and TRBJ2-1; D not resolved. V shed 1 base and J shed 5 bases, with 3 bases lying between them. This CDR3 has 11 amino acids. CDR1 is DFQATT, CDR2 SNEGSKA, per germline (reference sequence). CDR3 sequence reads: CSARGHNEQFF. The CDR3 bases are TGCAGTGCTAGAGGACACAATGAGCAGTTCTTC.

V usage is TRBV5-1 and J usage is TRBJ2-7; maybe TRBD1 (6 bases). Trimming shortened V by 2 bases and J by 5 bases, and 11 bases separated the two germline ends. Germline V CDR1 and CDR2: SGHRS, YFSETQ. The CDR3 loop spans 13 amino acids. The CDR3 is CASSLTGKDEQYF. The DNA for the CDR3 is TGCGCCAGCAGCTTAACAGGGAAGGACGAGCAGTACTTC.

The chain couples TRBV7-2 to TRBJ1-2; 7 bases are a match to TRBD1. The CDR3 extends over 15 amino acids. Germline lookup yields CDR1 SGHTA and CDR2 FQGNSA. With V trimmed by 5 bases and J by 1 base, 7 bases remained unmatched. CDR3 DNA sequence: TGTGCCAGCAGCCCGGACAGGACATTTAACTATGGCTACACCTTC. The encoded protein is CASSPDRTFNYGYTF.

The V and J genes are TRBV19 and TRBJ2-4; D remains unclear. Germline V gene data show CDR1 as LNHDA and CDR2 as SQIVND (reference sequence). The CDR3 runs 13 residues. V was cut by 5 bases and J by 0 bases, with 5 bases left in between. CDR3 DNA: TGTGCCAGTAGTGCCGAAGCCAAAAACATTCAGTACTTC. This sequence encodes CASSAEAKNIQYF. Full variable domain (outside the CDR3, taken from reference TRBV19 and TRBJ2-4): DGGITQSPKYLFRKEGQNVTLSCEQNLNHDAMYWYRQDPGQGLRLIYYSQIVNDFQKGDIAEGYSVSREKKESFPLTVTSAQKNPTAFYLCASSAEAKNIQYFGAGTRLSVL.